This T cell receptor (beta chain) emerged from a study of regulatory T cells in long-lasting Graves disease. General study findings and limits: Fewer public clonotypes were shared by new patients (966) than by persistent patients (around 2,800).

Note on this clonotype: The antigen is unknown.

V shed 8 bases, J shed 0 bases, and the junction held 8 bases outside the gene matches. Germline CDR1 and CDR2: MNHEY and SVGEGT. The CDR3 has 15 residues. Building the TCR beta libraries relied on iRepertoire HTBI primers, and CDR3 regions underwent Arm-PCR. MiXCR, run by TCRdb on the multiplex PCR reads, gives a single entry per CDR3 protein. The sample shows over 250,000 distinct CDR3 sequences, around 21% of them seen only once. Time point noted: persistent/refractory GD, antithyroid drugs over 5 years with positive TRAb. Extracted RNA from PBMCs served as the source of the TCR library. The genes are TRBV6-2 or TRBV6-3 and TRBJ2-7, with 9 bases that match TRBD2. This material consisted of peripheral blood mononuclear cells (PBMCs), taken when the disease was refractory, from a patient treated with antithyroid drugs. This clonotype was sampled from a female donor with Graves disease. This CDR3 is CASGSGSGSSYEQYF. Written as DNA, the CDR3 is TGTGCCAGCGGTAGCGGGAGTGGAAGCTCCTACGAGCAGTACTTC.